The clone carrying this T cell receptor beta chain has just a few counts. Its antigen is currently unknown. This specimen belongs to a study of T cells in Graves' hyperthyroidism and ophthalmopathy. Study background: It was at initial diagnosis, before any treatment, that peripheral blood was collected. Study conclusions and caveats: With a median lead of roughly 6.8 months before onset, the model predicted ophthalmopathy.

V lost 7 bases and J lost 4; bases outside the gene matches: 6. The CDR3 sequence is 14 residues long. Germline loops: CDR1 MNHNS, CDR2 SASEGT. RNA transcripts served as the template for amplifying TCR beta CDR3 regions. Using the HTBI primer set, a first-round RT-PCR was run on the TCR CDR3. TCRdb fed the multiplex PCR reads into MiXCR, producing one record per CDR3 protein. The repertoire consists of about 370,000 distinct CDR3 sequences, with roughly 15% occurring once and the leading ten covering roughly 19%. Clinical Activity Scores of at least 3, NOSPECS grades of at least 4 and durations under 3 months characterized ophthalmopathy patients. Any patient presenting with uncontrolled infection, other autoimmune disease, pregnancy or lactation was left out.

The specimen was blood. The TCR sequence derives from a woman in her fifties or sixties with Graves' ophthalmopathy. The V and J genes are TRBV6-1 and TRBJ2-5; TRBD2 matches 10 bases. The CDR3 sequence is CASKGLAYLETQYF. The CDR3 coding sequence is TGTGCCAGCAAGGGACTAGCGTATTTAGAGACCCAGTACTTC.